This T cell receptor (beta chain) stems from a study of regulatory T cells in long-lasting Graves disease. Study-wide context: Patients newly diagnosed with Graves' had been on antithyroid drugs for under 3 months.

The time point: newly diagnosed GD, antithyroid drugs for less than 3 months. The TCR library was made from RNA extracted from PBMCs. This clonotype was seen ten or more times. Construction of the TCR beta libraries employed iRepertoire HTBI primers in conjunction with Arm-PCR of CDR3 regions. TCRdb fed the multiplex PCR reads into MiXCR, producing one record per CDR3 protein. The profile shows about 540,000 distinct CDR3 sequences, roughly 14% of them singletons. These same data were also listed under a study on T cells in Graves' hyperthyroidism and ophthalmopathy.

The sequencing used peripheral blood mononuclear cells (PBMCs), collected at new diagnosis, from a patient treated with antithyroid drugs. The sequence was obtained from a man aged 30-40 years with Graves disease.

The CDR3 sequence is CASSHLTFVSSYNEQFF. CDR3 DNA: TGTGCCAGCAGCCACCTGACTTTCGTGAGCTCCTACAATGAGCAGTTCTTC. V usage is TRBV11-2 and J usage is TRBJ2-1; D unclear. Per the germline V gene, CDR1 is SGHAT and CDR2 is FQNNGV. CDR3 length: 17 residues. Trimming cost V 5 bases and J 0 bases, with 17 bases left between them.